A selection of T cell receptor beta chains follows, all from one sample in a study of cytomegalovirus exposure and HLA in healthy donors. The protocol was immunoSEQ multiplex PCR, while the TCRdb copy is restricted to in-frame clones and leaves out a portion. Of roughly 250,000 clones in the sample, approximately 83% were seen once. The sequencing sample was made of PBMCs. The receptors originated from a woman in her twenties or thirties in good health and CMV-seropositive. CDR3s include the opening cysteine and the closing phenylalanine or tryptophan. The D gene is left open where the match is weak. Clone size, where shown, is once, few, many, or a class for clones that have expanded.

TRBJ2-7,-,18,TRBD1,TRBV5-1,TGCGCCAGCAGCTTGGCCGGTTTGACAGGGGGCGGTTCCTACGAGCAGTACTTC,CASSLAGLTGGGSYEQYF
TRBJ1-1,few,15,-,TRBV28,TGTGCCAGCAGTTTAAAGACCAGGGAAGCCACTGAAGCTTTCTTT,CASSLKTREATEAFF
TRBJ1-4,few,14,TRBD1,TRBV5-1,TGCGCCAGCAGCCTTACAGGGGGAGGTGAAAAACTGTTTTTT,CASSLTGGGEKLFF
TRBJ1-2,-,14,-,TRBV28,TGTGCCAGCAGTTTAATGGGGGACATCTACGGCTACACCTTC,CASSLMGDIYGYTF
TRBJ2-5,once,14,-,TRBV7-6,TGTGCCAGCAGCCAATCGACAGTTCAAGAGACCCAGTACTTC,CASSQSTVQETQYF
TRBJ1-2,-,16,-,TRBV28,TGTGCCAGCAGTCCTCGCGAAGGGGTAGGAGACTATGGCTACACCTTC,CASSPREGVGDYGYTF
TRBJ2-1,-,17,TRBD2,TRBV9,TGTGCCAGCAGCTATTCGGTAGCGGGAGGGCCCGGCAATGAGCAGTTCTTC,CASSYSVAGGPGNEQFF
TRBJ2-7,-,15,TRBD2,TRBV5-6,TGTGCCAGCAGCCTGGTTAGCGGGTTTACCTACGAGCAGTACTTC,CASSLVSGFTYEQYF
TRBJ1-5,-,16,TRBD1,TRBV19,TGTGCCAGTTATCGGACAGGGGGAACTAGCAATCAGCCCCAGCATTTT,CASYRTGGTSNQPQHF
TRBJ1-3,-,13,-,TRBV30,TGTGCCTGGACAGGGCGCTCTGGAAACACCATATATTTT,CAWTGRSGNTIYF
TRBJ1-2,once,13,-,TRBV9,TGTGCCAGCAGCGGGGGGGACGGACTACCGTACACCTTC,CASSGGDGLPYTF
TRBJ2-2,-,18,TRBD2,TRBV30,TGTGCCTGGACCGCCTCACTAGCGGGAGGATTGAACACCGGGGAGCTGTTTTTT,CAWTASLAGGLNTGELFF
TRBJ2-1,-,13,-,TRBV6-5,TGTGCCAGCAGTACCCTAGCACTCAATGAGCAGTTCTTC,CASSTLALNEQFF
TRBJ2-7,once,16,TRBD2,TRBV5-1,TGCGCCAGCGCATCTCTTACTAGCGGGAGCTCCTACGAGCAGTACTTC,CASASLTSGSSYEQYF
TRBJ2-1,few,17,TRBD2,TRBV4-1,TGCGCCAGCAGCCAAGAGACTAGCGGGAGTGAAGTAGATGAGCAGTTCTTC,CASSQETSGSEVDEQFF
TRBJ2-3,-,16,-,TRBV7-9,TGTGCCAGCAGCCCCTTCCGGGTTGCGAGCACAGATACGCAGTATTTT,CASSPFRVASTDTQYF
TRBJ2-7,once,13,TRBD2,TRBV29-1,TGCAGCGTTGTGGGAGGGGCGGCCTACGAGCAGTACTTC,CSVVGGAAYEQYF
TRBJ2-7,-,14,-,TRBV4-1,TGCGCCAGCAGCCGCGAGGGCGAGGGCTACGAGCAGTACTTC,CASSREGEGYEQYF
TRBJ2-1,-,14,-,TRBV27,TGTGCCAGCAGTTTTACGGGAGTCGGAAATGAGCAGTTCTTC,CASSFTGVGNEQFF
TRBJ2-7,once,14,TRBD1,TRBV19,TGTGCCAGTAGCGCCGGGACAGAGACCTACGAGCAGTACTTC,CASSAGTETYEQYF
TRBJ1-3,-,18,TRBD1,TRBV7-8,TGTGCCAGCAGCTTAATCCCAAGACAGGGCTTCTCTGGAAACACCATATATTTT,CASSLIPRQGFSGNTIYF
TRBJ1-2,-,13,TRBD1,TRBV6-5,TGTGCCAGCAGTGGGGACAGTTGGTATGGCTACACCTTC,CASSGDSWYGYTF
TRBJ2-5,-,17,TRBD1,TRBV18,TGTGCCAGCTCACCGCCAGGACAGGGTGGTCTTCTGGAGACCCAGTACTTC,CASSPPGQGGLLETQYF
TRBJ2-2,-,16,-,TRBV18,TGTGCCAGCTCACCACTAGCGGTCCTGAACACCGGGGAGCTGTTTTTT,CASSPLAVLNTGELFF
TRBJ1-4,-,14,-,TRBV6-1,TGTGCCAGCAGCACCTGGGGAGTAGATGAAAAACTGTTTTTT,CASSTWGVDEKLFF
TRBJ2-2,-,15,-,TRBV7-8,TGTGCCAGCAGCCCGTTATGGGGGGACACCGGGGAGCTGTTTTTT,CASSPLWGDTGELFF
TRBJ1-2,-,15,TRBD1,TRBV11-2,TGTGCCAGCAGCTTAGCAACAGGGGGCGGCTATGGCTACACCTTC,CASSLATGGGYGYTF
TRBJ2-7,-,14,-,TRBV13,TGTGCCAGCAGCCGGAATGGGGGCCGCTACGAGCAGTACTTC,CASSRNGGRYEQYF
TRBJ2-1,-,14,-,TRBV11-3,TGTGCCAGCAGCTTAGGCTCGGAGAGTTCTGAGCAGTTCTTC,CASSLGSESSEQFF
TRBJ2-3,-,15,TRBD2,TRBV27,TGTGCCAGCAGTAGTCGGACTAGCAGGACAGATACGCAGTATTTT,CASSSRTSRTDTQYF
TRBJ2-1,once,15,TRBD1,TRBV6-1,TGTGCCAGCAGTGACGGACAGGGCTCCTACAATGAGCAGTTCTTC,CASSDGQGSYNEQFF
TRBJ2-5,-,15,-,TRBV28,TGTGCCAGCAGTCCCAGGAACCTGCTGCAAGAGACCCAGTACTTC,CASSPRNLLQETQYF
TRBJ2-1,-,15,-,TRBV4-1,TGCGCCAGCAGCCAACTGGCGGGAAATTACAATGAGCAGTTCTTC,CASSQLAGNYNEQFF
TRBJ1-2,-,17,TRBD1,TRBV5-8,TGTGCCAGCAGCTCCCAGGGGTCAGGGGGCGTTAACTATGGCTACACCTTC,CASSSQGSGGVNYGYTF
TRBJ2-3,-,14,TRBD2,TRBV6-6,TGTGCCACCAGACGACTAGCGGTCACAGATACGCAGTATTTT,CATRRLAVTDTQYF
TRBJ2-3,once,16,TRBD2,TRBV2,TGTGCCAGCAGGAACCCCACTAGCGGGAGCACAGATACGCAGTATTTT,CASRNPTSGSTDTQYF
TRBJ2-1,-,14,-,TRBV10-2,TGCGCCAGCAGTGAGAGTGGGCCGAGCAATGAGCAGTTCTTC,CASSESGPSNEQFF